Below, 24 T cell receptor beta chains from the same sample are listed, as sequenced in a study of cytomegalovirus exposure and HLA in healthy donors (dated 2017 in TCRdb). Receptor amplification or capture employed the immunoSEQ multiplex PCR assay. The clones in this table, taken by TCRdb from immuneACCESS, are in-frame only. Not every clone is retained; where verified, under half of the shortfall comes from an unresolved V gene, and the cause of the rest is unknown. Within this sample are more than 200,000 clones, with roughly 87% of them counted one time only. The top ten constitute 12% of the sample. Sequences were obtained from PBMCs. The source is a young man in good health and CMV-seropositive.

The genes are TRBV27 and TRBJ2-1, with D possibly TRBD1 on 6 matching bases. CDR3 length equals 14 residues. Germline CDR1 and CDR2: MNHEY and SMNVEV (reference sequence). V was trimmed by 3 bases and J by 4 bases, leaving 10 bases between them. CDR3 DNA sequence: TGTGCCAGCAGTTTGCCGGACAGTTACAATGAGCAGTTCTTC. It is translated as CASSLPDSYNEQFF.

The rearrangement links TRBV28 to TRBJ2-7; TRBD1 matches 8 bases. V trimming: 6 bases; J trimming: 0 bases; junction bases outside the gene matches: 7. Germline V CDR1 and CDR2: MDHEN, SYDVKM. CDR3 size: 15 residues. The CDR3 bases are TGTGCCAGCAGCTCTAAACAGGGGGGCTCCTACGAGCAGTACTTC. This sequence encodes CASSSKQGGSYEQYF.

The chain joins TRBV28 to TRBJ2-7; D tentatively fits TRBD1 or TRBD2 (5 bases each). Germline V CDR1 and CDR2: MDHEN, SYDVKM. Trimming took off 5 bases at V and 6 bases at J, with 14 bases between the two ends. The CDR3 sequence is 13 residues long. The CDR3 coding sequence is TGTGCCAGCAGTCAGGGACCTAGGGGCGAGCAGTACTTC. The encoded protein is CASSQGPRGEQYF.

The gene calls are TRBV11-3 and TRBJ2-3; 7 bases are a match to TRBD1. Germline V gene data show CDR1 as SGHNT and CDR2 as YENEEA. The V segment lost 5 bases and the J segment 3 bases; nucleotides outside the gene matches: 8. The CDR3 has 15 amino acids. The CDR3 DNA sequence: TGTGCCAGCAGCCGGCAGGCAGGGGGAACAGATACGCAGTATTTT. Its translation is CASSRQAGGTDTQYF.

The chain employs TRBV6-1 and TRBJ2-5; no firm D call. Per germline, CDR1 MNHNS and CDR2 SASEGT. The V end lost 6 bases, the J end lost 4 bases, and 12 bases lay between the germline ends. This CDR3 has 13 residues. The CDR3: CASRPVVGETQYF. The CDR3 DNA follows: TGTGCCAGCAGGCCCGTTGTAGGAGAGACCCAGTACTTC.

The chain carries TRBV7-9 and TRBJ2-5; D remains ambiguous. V lost 5 bases, J lost 3 bases, and 16 bases lay in between. CDR1 SEHNR and CDR2 FQNEAQ come from the germline V gene (reference sequence). This CDR3 has 15 residues. The CDR3 nucleotides read TGTGCCAGCAGCCCGGCGCGATTCCTGGAAGAGACCCAGTACTTC. Amino acids: CASSPARFLEETQYF.

The chain uses TRBV5-1 and TRBJ2-5; the match to TRBD2 covers 10 bases. V trimming: 5 bases; J trimming: 3 bases; junction bases outside the gene matches: 7. There are 15 residues in the CDR3. Per germline, CDR1 SGHRS and CDR2 YFSETQ. CDR3 bases: TGCGCCAGCAGGGACTCCGGGACTAGCGAAGAGACCCAGTACTTC. Protein sequence: CASRDSGTSEETQYF.

The chain carries TRBV19 and TRBJ2-1; D call uncertain. Germline assignment: CDR1 LNHDA and CDR2 SQIVND (reference sequence). This CDR3 has 11 amino acids. The V end lost 6 bases, the J end lost 8 bases, and 8 bases lay between the germline ends. The CDR3 bases are TGTGCCAGTAGCAGCGAGTATGAGCAGTTCTTC. Encoded protein: CASSSEYEQFF.

The CDR3 region is CASSATGTAPGYTF. The CDR3 DNA follows: TGTGCCAGCAGCGCCACTGGGACCGCTCCCGGCTACACCTTC. This chain connects TRBV9 to TRBJ1-2; maybe TRBD1 (5 bases). The germline V gene has CDR1 SGDLS and CDR2 YYNGEE. This CDR3 has 14 amino acids. Trimming removed 3 bases from V and 8 bases from J, with 17 bases in between. Drawing the rest from reference TRBV9 and TRBJ1-2, the complete variable domain is DSGVTQTPKHLITATGQRVTLRCSPRSGDLSVYWYQQSLDQGLQFLIQYYNGEERAKGNILERFSAQQFPDLHSELNLSSLELGDSALYFCASSATGTAPGYTFGSGTRLTVV.

V is TRBV28 and J is TRBJ1-1; 7 nucleotides line up with TRBD1. The length of the CDR3 is 16 residues. V lost 6 bases to trimming and J lost 1 base; unmatched junction nucleotides: 11. Per germline, CDR1 MDHEN and CDR2 SYDVKM. The CDR3 bases are TGTGCCAGCAGACCACGACAGGGCCGGGGGAACACTGAAGCTTTCTTT. Its translation: CASRPRQGRGNTEAFF.

This chain links TRBV6-1 with TRBJ2-7; D is unclear. The CDR3 covers 14 residues. Deletions cut 6 bases from V and 6 bases from J, with 18 bases between. Germline CDR1 MNHNS, CDR2 SASEGT. The CDR3 sequence: CASRTVGITREQYF. CDR3 nucleotide sequence: TGTGCCAGCAGGACGGTTGGGATAACCCGCGAGCAGTACTTC.

The chain's CDR3 is CASSLPVYGYTF. The CDR3 DNA is TGTGCCAGCAGTTTACCCGTCTATGGCTACACCTTC. The chain employs TRBV28 and TRBJ1-2; no definite D call. The germline gives CDR1 MDHEN, CDR2 SYDVKM. V lost 2 bases to trimming and J lost 4 bases, with 5 bases between them. The CDR3 loop spans 12 amino acids.

This clone was seen just once. This chain uses TRBV23-1 with TRBJ2-7, with D possibly TRBD2 on 6 matching bases. TRBV23-1 is placed among ORFs of uncertain function. The CDR3 spans 17 residues. V lost 6 bases and J lost 2, with 23 bases in between. The DNA of the CDR3 is TGCGCCAGCAGCCACATTGTCAGTGGGAGGAGAACCTACGAGCAGTACTTC. Protein product: CASSHIVSGRRTYEQYF.

The V and J genes are TRBV7-2 and TRBJ2-7; no reliable D call. Trimming removed 4 bases at V and 0 bases at J, with 10 bases between. The germline V gene has CDR1 SGHTA and CDR2 FQGNSA. This CDR3 is 14 amino acids long. CDR3 region: CASSSAAVSYEQYF. In DNA, the CDR3 is TGTGCCAGCAGCTCTGCCGCGGTCTCCTACGAGCAGTACTTC.

V is TRBV28 and J is TRBJ2-7, with D hard to call. This CDR3 region has 12 residues. Looked up from germline, CDR1 is MDHEN and CDR2 is SYDVKM. The ends were cut back, 7 bases at V and 1 base at J, with 8 bases in the middle. The CDR3 spells CASTTASYEQYF. CDR3 sequence (DNA): TGTGCCAGCACTACAGCATCCTACGAGCAGTACTTC.

The chain couples TRBV10-3 to TRBJ1-3; D gene unclear. Trimming cost V 11 bases and J 1 base, with 9 bases left between them. The CDR3 contains 12 residues. Germline-derived CDR1 and CDR2 are ENHRY and SYGVKD. The CDR3 region is CAVQISGNTIYF. CDR3 DNA: TGTGCCGTACAGATTTCTGGAAACACCATATATTTT.

The rearrangement joins TRBV28 to TRBJ2-4; 7 positions agree with TRBD2. The CDR3 is 13 residues long. Germline values: CDR1 MDHEN, CDR2 SYDVKM. Trimming at V came to 4 bases and at J to 9 bases, leaving 6 bases not matched to a gene. For the CDR3, the DNA is TGTGCCAGCAGTTCCCAGCGGGAAAGCATTCAGTACTTC. Encoded protein: CASSSQRESIQYF.

The rearrangement joins TRBV10-3 to TRBJ2-6; D may correspond to TRBD1 or TRBD2 (5 bases each). CDR1 is ENHRY and CDR2 is SYGVKD in the germline V gene. V dropped 3 bases and J dropped 2 bases, with 11 bases sitting between them. The CDR3 consists of 16 residues. The CDR3 here is CAISDLRETGANVLTF. In nucleotides, the CDR3 is TGTGCCATCAGTGACCTCAGGGAGACTGGGGCCAACGTCCTGACTTTC.

The table lists this clone with a count of one. The chain recombines TRBV9 with TRBJ1-1, with TRBD1 identical over 10 bases. This CDR3 has 17 residues. Germline trimming cut 2 bases from V and 2 bases from J; bases unmatched to any gene: 9. Germline CDR1 and CDR2: SGDLS and YYNGEE. The CDR3 DNA reads TGTGCCAGCAGCGTGGCCGGGACAGGGGTTATAAACACTGAAGCTTTCTTT. Translated, it gives CASSVAGTGVINTEAFF.

CDR3 nucleotide sequence: TGTGCCAGCAGCTTCGGACAGGGGATTGAAGCTTTCTTT. Its protein is CASSFGQGIEAFF. V usage is TRBV7-9 and J usage is TRBJ1-1, with 9 bases matching TRBD1. Germline loops: CDR1 SEHNR, CDR2 FQNEAQ (reference sequence). V gave up 3 bases and J gave up 7 bases; unmatched junction bases: 3. The CDR3 is made up of 13 amino acids.

The chain carries TRBV2 and TRBJ2-6; D might be TRBD2 (5 bases). Looked up from germline, CDR1 is SNHLY and CDR2 is FYNNEI. Trimming left V 7 bases short and J 4 bases short, with 14 bases between. The CDR3 length is 15 residues. The CDR3 here is CASKEVGAGANVLTF. CDR3 nucleotides: TGTGCCAGCAAAGAGGTGGGAGCGGGGGCCAACGTCCTGACTTTC.

This chain connects TRBV7-8 to TRBJ2-2, with D unresolved. V lost 2 bases, J lost 1 base, and 2 bases lay in between. CDR1 and CDR2 (germline): SGHVS, FQNEAQ. The CDR3 spans 13 residues. The CDR3: CASSLLNTGELFF. In DNA form, the CDR3 reads TGTGCCAGCAGCTTACTGAACACCGGGGAGCTGTTTTTT.

The genes are TRBV7-7 and TRBJ2-5; TRBD2 matches 11 bases. V lost 1 base to trimming and J lost 5 bases; unmatched junction nucleotides: 3. The CDR3 length is 15 residues. Per the germline V gene, CDR1 is SSHAT and CDR2 is FNYEAQ (reference sequence). In DNA form, the CDR3 reads TGTGCCAGCAGCTTAGGTAGCGGGAGGGCTGAGACCCAGTACTTC. Its translation: CASSLGSGRAETQYF.

This clone came up a few times. The chain has TRBV7-9 and TRBJ2-7, with D perhaps TRBD1 or TRBD2 (5 bases each). This CDR3 has 13 amino acids. Germline V gene data show CDR1 as SEHNR and CDR2 as FQNEAQ (reference sequence). The V end lost 2 bases, the J end lost 4 bases, and 9 bases lay between the germline ends. In nucleotides, the CDR3 is TGTGCCAGCAGCTTAAGGGACGGATACGAGCAGTACTTC. It yields the protein CASSLRDGYEQYF.